Listed below are T cell receptor beta chains from one sample, sequenced in a study of blood T cell repertoires in COVID-19. Sequencing used immunoSEQ multiplex PCR; TCRdb keeps in-frame clones, though not all of them. The sample has 250,000 to 300,000 clones; about 88% are singletons. What was sequenced was peripheral blood. The receptor source for this set is a young man with active or convalescent COVID-19. The CDR3 runs from the conserved cysteine through the conserved F or W. The order of the fields is CDR3 protein, CDR3 DNA, J gene, clone size, V gene, D gene. The D gene is left open where the match is weak. For some rows the clone size is stated as once, few or many, or as a class when expanded; others skip it.

CDR3: CASSLSGEQPQHF; DNA: TGTGCCAGCAGTTTGTCGGGGGAGCAGCCCCAGCATTTT; J: TRBJ1-5; size: -; V: TRBV12-3/TRBV12-4; D: -
CDR3: CASSLAPGTSGEGTQYF; DNA: TGCGCCAGCAGCTTGGCCCCCGGGACTAGCGGGGAGGGTACGCAGTATTTT; J: TRBJ2-3; size: -; V: TRBV5-1; D: TRBD2
CDR3: CASSPGARGHTEAFF; DNA: TGCGCCAGCAGCCCAGGCGCGAGGGGGCATACTGAAGCTTTCTTT; J: TRBJ1-1; size: -; V: TRBV4-1; D: TRBD1
CDR3: CASSKLASSYEQYF; DNA: TGTGCCAGCTCAAAACTAGCGAGCTCCTACGAGCAGTACTTC; J: TRBJ2-7; size: -; V: TRBV18; D: TRBD2
CDR3: CASGHFNTGELFF; DNA: TGTGCCAGCGGACACTTTAACACCGGGGAGCTGTTTTTT; J: TRBJ2-2; size: once; V: TRBV12-3/TRBV12-4; D: -
CDR3: CASSFREGYGYTF; DNA: TGTGCCAGCAGTTTTAGGGAGGGCTATGGCTACACCTTC; J: TRBJ1-2; size: -; V: TRBV28; D: -
CDR3: CASSQDGGGTDTQYF; DNA: TGTGCCAGCAGCCAAGATGGCGGGGGAACAGATACGCAGTATTTT; J: TRBJ2-3; size: -; V: TRBV3-1/TRBV3-2; D: TRBD2
CDR3: CSVTPLAGGLNEQFF; DNA: TGCAGCGTTACTCCCCTAGCGGGGGGGTTGAATGAGCAGTTCTTC; J: TRBJ2-1; size: -; V: TRBV29-1; D: TRBD2
CDR3: CASSLTGWSSYNEQFF; DNA: TGTGCCAGCAGTTTGACAGGTTGGAGCTCCTACAATGAGCAGTTCTTC; J: TRBJ2-1; size: once; V: TRBV6-5; D: -
CDR3: CASRTGGMEQYF; DNA: TGTGCCAGCCGGACAGGGGGAATGGAGCAGTACTTC; J: TRBJ2-7; size: -; V: TRBV6-5; D: TRBD1
CDR3: CASKRAMNTEAFF; DNA: TGTGCCAGTAAGAGGGCGATGAACACTGAAGCTTTCTTT; J: TRBJ1-1; size: -; V: TRBV19; D: -
CDR3: CASSLFGQGASSYEQYF; DNA: TGTGCCAGCAGTTTATTTGGACAGGGGGCGAGCTCCTACGAGCAGTACTTC; J: TRBJ2-7; size: -; V: TRBV27; D: TRBD1
CDR3: CASSSPGTGSYEQYF; DNA: TGTGCCAGCAGCTCCCCCGGGACAGGATCCTACGAGCAGTACTTC; J: TRBJ2-7; size: -; V: TRBV3-1/TRBV3-2; D: TRBD1
CDR3: CASSQAARFDEKLFF; DNA: TGTGCCAGCAGCCAAGCGGCCAGGTTTGATGAAAAACTGTTTTTT; J: TRBJ1-4; size: -; V: TRBV3-1/TRBV3-2; D: -
CDR3: CASSYVEPSSGNTIYF; DNA: TGTGCCAGCAGTTACGTGGAGCCCAGCTCTGGAAACACCATATATTTT; J: TRBJ1-3; size: -; V: TRBV6-5; D: -
CDR3: CASSPRGEGTDTQYF; DNA: TGTGCCAGCAGCCCCCGGGGGGAGGGCACAGATACGCAGTATTTT; J: TRBJ2-3; size: -; V: TRBV3-1/TRBV3-2; D: TRBD2
CDR3: CASSFGRVRGGSTDTQYF; DNA: TGTGCCAGCAGCTTTGGTAGAGTGCGGGGGGGGAGCACAGATACGCAGTATTTT; J: TRBJ2-3; size: -; V: TRBV11-2; D: TRBD2
CDR3: CASSRGAEAFF; DNA: TGTGCCAGTAGTCGGGGGGCTGAAGCTTTCTTT; J: TRBJ1-1; size: -; V: TRBV19; D: -
CDR3: CSVQRGQGDTEAFF; DNA: TGCAGCGTTCAGAGGGGACAGGGTGACACTGAAGCTTTCTTT; J: TRBJ1-1; size: -; V: TRBV29-1; D: TRBD1
CDR3: CSDGDRGFGYTF; DNA: TGCAGCGACGGTGACAGGGGGTTTGGCTACACCTTC; J: TRBJ1-2; size: -; V: TRBV29-1; D: TRBD1
CDR3: CASSAMWELFF; DNA: TGTGCCAGCAGTGCGATGTGGGAGCTGTTTTTT; J: TRBJ2-2; size: -; V: TRBV12-3/TRBV12-4; D: -
CDR3: CASSSAGAFYEQYF; DNA: TGTGCCAGCAGTTCCGCCGGTGCCTTTTACGAGCAGTACTTC; J: TRBJ2-7; size: -; V: TRBV27; D: -
CDR3: CASSSDPPTGSQDYGYTF; DNA: TGTGCCAGCAGTTCCGATCCCCCCACAGGCAGTCAGGACTATGGCTACACCTTC; J: TRBJ1-2; size: -; V: TRBV7-9; D: -
CDR3: CASSRAGVDGNTIYF; DNA: TGTGCCAGCAGCAGGGCGGGGGTGGACGGAAACACCATATATTTT; J: TRBJ1-3; size: -; V: TRBV3-1/TRBV3-2; D: -
CDR3: CASRIREGLIYGYTF; DNA: TGTGCCTCCCGAATCCGGGAGGGGTTAATATATGGCTACACCTTC; J: TRBJ1-2; size: -; V: TRBV2; D: -
CDR3: CASSQDRGRGGRNTIYF; DNA: TGTGCCAGCAGCCAAGATCGTGGTAGGGGGGGGAGAAACACCATATATTTT; J: TRBJ1-3; size: -; V: TRBV3-1/TRBV3-2; D: -
CDR3: CASSPGWGLEGTGELFF; DNA: TGTGCCAGCAGCCCGGGGTGGGGACTCGAAGGCACCGGGGAGCTGTTTTTT; J: TRBJ2-2; size: -; V: TRBV7-7; D: -
CDR3: CASSQEGTGGGETQYF; DNA: TGTGCCAGCAGCCAAGAAGGGACAGGGGGGGGAGAGACCCAGTACTTC; J: TRBJ2-5; size: -; V: TRBV4-2; D: TRBD1
CDR3: CASSLGDRGYGYTF; DNA: TGTGCCAGCAGCTTAGGGGACAGGGGCTATGGCTACACCTTC; J: TRBJ1-2; size: -; V: TRBV7-2; D: TRBD1
CDR3: CASTSAGELFF; DNA: TGTGCCAGCACCTCGGCCGGGGAGCTGTTTTTT; J: TRBJ2-2; size: -; V: TRBV2; D: -
CDR3: CASSQGAYNTEAFF; DNA: TGTGCCAGCAGCCAAGGTGCCTATAACACTGAAGCTTTCTTT; J: TRBJ1-1; size: -; V: TRBV3-1/TRBV3-2; D: -
CDR3: CASSQTGGAYNEQFF; DNA: TGCGCCAGCAGTCAGACAGGGGGCGCCTACAATGAGCAGTTCTTC; J: TRBJ2-1; size: -; V: TRBV10-2; D: TRBD1
CDR3: CASTGTRGGTQYF; DNA: TGTGCCAGCACCGGGACTAGGGGAGGGACCCAGTACTTC; J: TRBJ2-5; size: many; V: TRBV2; D: TRBD2
CDR3: CASSLVRRGGRVGYIEQFF; DNA: TGTGCCAGCAGCTTAGTACGAAGAGGCGGCAGGGTGGGTTATATCGAGCAGTTCTTC; J: TRBJ2-1; size: -; V: TRBV7-9; D: -
CDR3: CASSLRVPNQPQHF; DNA: TGTGCCAGCAGCCTCAGGGTCCCCAATCAGCCCCAGCATTTT; J: TRBJ1-5; size: few; V: TRBV28; D: -
CDR3: CASSTTGDNQPQHF; DNA: TGTGCCAGCAGCACAACAGGGGACAATCAGCCCCAGCATTTT; J: TRBJ1-5; size: -; V: TRBV27; D: TRBD1
CDR3: CSAWDFNYGYTF; DNA: TGCAGCGCCTGGGACTTTAACTATGGCTACACCTTC; J: TRBJ1-2; size: few; V: TRBV29-1; D: -
CDR3: CASSEEFLGGTEAFF; DNA: TGTGCCAGCAGTGAGGAATTTTTGGGGGGCACTGAAGCTTTCTTT; J: TRBJ1-1; size: -; V: TRBV6-1; D: -
CDR3: CASSFEGVNYGYTF; DNA: TGTGCCAGCAGCTTTGAAGGGGTTAACTATGGCTACACCTTC; J: TRBJ1-2; size: once; V: TRBV7-9; D: -
CDR3: CASTDRDYGYTF; DNA: TGTGCCAGCACTGACAGAGACTATGGCTACACCTTC; J: TRBJ1-2; size: -; V: TRBV9; D: -
CDR3: CSVVVWGQGPTRLGFYGYTF; DNA: TGCAGCGTTGTGGTCTGGGGACAGGGGCCCACCCGCCTCGGTTTCTATGGCTACACCTTC; J: TRBJ1-2; size: -; V: TRBV29-1; D: TRBD1
CDR3: CASKGLHSQPQHF; DNA: TGTGCCAGTAAGGGACTTCACAGTCAGCCCCAGCATTTT; J: TRBJ1-5; size: -; V: TRBV12-3/TRBV12-4; D: -
CDR3: CASSSLYSNQPQHF; DNA: TGTGCCAGTAGTAGCCTATATAGCAATCAGCCCCAGCATTTT; J: TRBJ1-5; size: -; V: TRBV19; D: -
CDR3: CASSFEASGPPMGEQYF; DNA: TGCGCCAGCAGTTTTGAGGCTAGCGGTCCTCCTATGGGGGAGCAGTACTTC; J: TRBJ2-7; size: -; V: TRBV5-1; D: TRBD2
CDR3: CASSKTIPSYNEQFF; DNA: TGTGCCAGCAGCAAGACTATTCCCTCCTACAATGAGCAGTTCTTC; J: TRBJ2-1; size: -; V: TRBV6-5; D: -